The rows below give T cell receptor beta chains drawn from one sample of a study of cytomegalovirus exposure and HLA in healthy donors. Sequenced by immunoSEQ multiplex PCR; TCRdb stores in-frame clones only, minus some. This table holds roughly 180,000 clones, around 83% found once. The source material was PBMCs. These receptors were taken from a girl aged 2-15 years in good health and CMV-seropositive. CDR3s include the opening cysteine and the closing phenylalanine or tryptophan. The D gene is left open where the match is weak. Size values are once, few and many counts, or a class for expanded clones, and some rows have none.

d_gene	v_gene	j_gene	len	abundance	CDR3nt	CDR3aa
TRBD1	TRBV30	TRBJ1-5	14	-	TGTGCCTACCAGACAGGGTCGAGCAATCAGCCCCAGCATTTT	CAYQTGSSNQPQHF
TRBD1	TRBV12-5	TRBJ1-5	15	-	TGTGCTAGTGGCCCACAGGGGGCGAGCAATCAGCCCCAGCATTTT	CASGPQGASNQPQHF
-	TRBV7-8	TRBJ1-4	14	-	TGTGCCAGCAGCTTAAGGGGAACTAATGAAAAACTGTTTTTT	CASSLRGTNEKLFF
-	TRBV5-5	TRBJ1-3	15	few	TGTGCCAGCAGCTTGGGCCCTAGCTCTGGAAACACCATATATTTT	CASSLGPSSGNTIYF
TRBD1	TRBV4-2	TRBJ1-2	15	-	TGTGCCAGCAGCCAAAGGACAGGAGGTAACTATGGCTACACCTTC	CASSQRTGGNYGYTF
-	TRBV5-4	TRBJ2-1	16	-	TGTGCCAGCAGCACCACTGACAGGCTTTCAATGGTCCAGCAGTTCTTC	CASSTTDRLSMVQQFF
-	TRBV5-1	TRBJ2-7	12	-	TGCGCCAGCAGGGCAGAAACCTACGAGCAGTACTTC	CASRAETYEQYF
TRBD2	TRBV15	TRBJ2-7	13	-	TGTGCCACCAGCAGAGTTGCGGGAGTTGAGCAGTACTTC	CATSRVAGVEQYF
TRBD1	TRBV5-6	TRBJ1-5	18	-	TGTGCCAGCAGCCCTTTCCGGGACAGGGATTCACTTGATCAGCCCCAGCATTTT	CASSPFRDRDSLDQPQHF
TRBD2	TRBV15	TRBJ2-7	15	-	TGTGCCACCAGCAGGCGTCCCGGGACTAGCTACGAGCAGTACTTC	CATSRRPGTSYEQYF
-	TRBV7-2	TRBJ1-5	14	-	TGTGCCAGCAGCTTTCATCAGGGAAATCAGCCCCAGCATTTT	CASSFHQGNQPQHF
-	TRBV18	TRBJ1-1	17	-	TGTGCCAGCTCACCACCACCACGCCCCCGGGGGGACACTGAAGCTTTCTTT	CASSPPPRPRGDTEAFF
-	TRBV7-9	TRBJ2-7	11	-	TGTGCCAGCAGCACCTCAGACGAGCAGTACTTC	CASSTSDEQYF
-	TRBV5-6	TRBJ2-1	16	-	TGTGCCAGCAGCTTGGCAGGGCTGAGCTCCTACAATGAGCAGTTCTTC	CASSLAGLSSYNEQFF
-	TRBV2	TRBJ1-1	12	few	TGTGCCAGCATGGGCAGAAACACTGAAGCTTTCTTT	CASMGRNTEAFF
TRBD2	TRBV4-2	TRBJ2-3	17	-	TGTGCCAGCAGCCAAGCCCCTAGCGGAAGCCCTGGGGATACGCAGTATTTT	CASSQAPSGSPGDTQYF
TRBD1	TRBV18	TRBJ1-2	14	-	TGTGCCAGCTCACCGGGACAGGGGGGCTATGGCTACACCTTC	CASSPGQGGYGYTF
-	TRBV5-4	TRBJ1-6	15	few	TGTGCCAGCAGCTCACTTCAGACAGGTCAGGCACCCCTCCACTTT	CASSSLQTGQAPLHF
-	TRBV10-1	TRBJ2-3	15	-	TGCGCCAGCAGTGAAGGGGGTCTGGGCACAGATACGCAGTATTTT	CASSEGGLGTDTQYF
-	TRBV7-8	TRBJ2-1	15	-	TGTGCCAGCACCTTAACACCGACTCCCTACAATGAGCAGTTCTTC	CASTLTPTPYNEQFF
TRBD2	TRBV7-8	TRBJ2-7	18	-	TGTGCCAGCAGCTTGGCTCCAGGGGGGACTAGCGGGAAGCCCGAGCAGTACTTC	CASSLAPGGTSGKPEQYF
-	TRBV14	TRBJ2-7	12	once	TGTGCCAGCAGCCATTTAGGGCGGCCGGGGAACTTC	CASSHLGRPGNF
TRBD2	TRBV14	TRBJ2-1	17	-	TGTGCCAGCAGCCAAGAAGGATTTAGGCGGGAGGTAGATGAGCAGTTCTTC	CASSQEGFRREVDEQFF
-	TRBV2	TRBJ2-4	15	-	TGTGCCAGCTGCTATAGGGGGCGGGGCAAAAACATTCAGTACTTC	CASCYRGRGKNIQYF
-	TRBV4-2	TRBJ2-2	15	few	TGTGCCAGCAGCCAAGAGGGGGGGGCAACCGGGGAGCTGTTTTTT	CASSQEGGATGELFF
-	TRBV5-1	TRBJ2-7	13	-	TGCGCCAGCAGCTTGGCCGACAGGAACGAGCAGTACTTC	CASSLADRNEQYF
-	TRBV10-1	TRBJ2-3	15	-	TGCGCCAGCAGTGAGAAAGGAGCTAGCACAGATACGCAGTATTTT	CASSEKGASTDTQYF
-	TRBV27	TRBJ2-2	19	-	TGTGCCAGCGGGGGGGGGCAAAGGGCGGGAGTATTCAGCACCGGGGAGCTGTTTTTT	CASGGGQRAGVFSTGELFF